Below are 6 T cell receptor beta chains sequenced from a single sample in a study of T cells in Graves' hyperthyroidism and ophthalmopathy. The source material, RNA transcripts, was used to amplify TCR beta CDR3 regions. In the first-round RT-PCR of the TCR CDR3, the HTBI primer set was used. MiXCR, run by TCRdb on the multiplex PCR reads, gives a single entry per CDR3 protein. This sample has hundreds of thousands of distinct CDR3 sequences, with over 15% found just once. Sequenced sample: blood. These receptors originate from a woman under 30 with Graves' hyperthyroidism.

Only a few counts were recorded for this clonotype. V usage is TRBV7-9 and J usage is TRBJ2-4; unclear D gene. Germline CDR1 SEHNR, CDR2 FQNEAQ (reference sequence). The CDR3 has 15 residues. Trimming left V 0 bases short and J 7 bases short, with 13 bases between. The CDR3 DNA follows: TGTGCCAGCAGCTTAGCCCGGGTCGGGCTTAACATTCAGTACTTC. This codes for CASSLARVGLNIQYF.

This rearrangement joins TRBV20-1 to TRBJ2-5; a weak D match, TRBD2 (6 bases). The CDR3 has 15 amino acids. CDR1 is DFQATT, CDR2 SNEGSKA, per germline (reference sequence). The V end was cut by 6 bases, the J end by 7 bases, with 24 bases between. CDR3 region: CSALFQRRWRATQYF. The DNA for the CDR3 is TGCAGTGCCCTCTTCCAAAGGAGGTGGAGGGCGACCCAGTACTTC.

This clonotype was picked up a small number of times. This sequence joins TRBV18 and TRBJ2-7; D is unclear. V lost 6 bases and J 7 bases, leaving 13 bases between the germline ends. The V gene's germline CDR1 is KGHSH and CDR2 LQKENI. The length of the CDR3 is 12 residues. The CDR3 protein is CASSPESWEQYF. CDR3 bases: TGTGCCAGCTCTCCCGAGTCGTGGGAGCAGTACTTC.

In its sample, this clonotype was seen a few times. The chain uses TRBV12-5 and TRBJ1-1; the match to TRBD1 covers 7 bases. From germline, CDR1 is LGHNT and CDR2 FRNRAP. The trim removed 0 bases at V and 4 bases at J, leaving 8 bases unmatched. The CDR3 runs 16 residues. The CDR3 here is CASGLVMTGSVTEAFF. For the CDR3, the DNA is TGTGCTAGTGGTTTGGTAATGACAGGGTCGGTCACTGAAGCTTTCTTT.

The sample holds many counts of this clonotype. Here the CDR3 DNA reads TGTGCCTGGAGTGACGGACTAGTGGGTAGCACAGATACGCAGTATTTT. Its translation is CAWSDGLVGSTDTQYF. The chain employs TRBV30 and TRBJ2-3; TRBD2 aligns across 7 bases. Germline assignment: CDR1 GTSNPN and CDR2 SVGIG (reference sequence). The CDR3 has 16 amino acids. After removal of 1 base from V and 0 bases from J, the junction contained 7 bases not matched to a gene.

The J gene is TRBJ1-5, the V gene TRBV7-2, with D unresolved. Trimming took off 5 bases at V and 7 bases at J, with 12 bases between the two ends. The CDR3 is 13 amino acids. The germline V gene has CDR1 SGHTA and CDR2 FQGNSA. Here the CDR3 DNA reads TGTGCCAGCAGCCTGGAACGGGAGCAGCCCCAGCATTTT. This encodes CASSLEREQPQHF.